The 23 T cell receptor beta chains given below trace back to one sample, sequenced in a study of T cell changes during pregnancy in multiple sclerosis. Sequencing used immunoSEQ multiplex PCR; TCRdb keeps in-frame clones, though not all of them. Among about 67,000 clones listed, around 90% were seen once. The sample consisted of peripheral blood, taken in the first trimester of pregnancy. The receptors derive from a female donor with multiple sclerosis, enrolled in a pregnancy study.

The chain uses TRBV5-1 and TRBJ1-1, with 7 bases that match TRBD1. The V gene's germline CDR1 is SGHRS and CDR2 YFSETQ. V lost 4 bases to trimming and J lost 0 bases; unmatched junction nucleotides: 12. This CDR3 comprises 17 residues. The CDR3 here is CASSPRTGQLMNTEAFF. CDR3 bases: TGCGCCAGCAGCCCCAGGACAGGCCAACTTATGAACACTGAAGCTTTCTTT.

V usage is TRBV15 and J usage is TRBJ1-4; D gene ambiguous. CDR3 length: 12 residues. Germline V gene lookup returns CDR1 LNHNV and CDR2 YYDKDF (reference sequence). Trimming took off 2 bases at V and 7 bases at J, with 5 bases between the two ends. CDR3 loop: CATSRIGEKLFF. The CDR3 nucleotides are TGTGCCACCAGCAGAATCGGTGAAAAACTGTTTTTT.

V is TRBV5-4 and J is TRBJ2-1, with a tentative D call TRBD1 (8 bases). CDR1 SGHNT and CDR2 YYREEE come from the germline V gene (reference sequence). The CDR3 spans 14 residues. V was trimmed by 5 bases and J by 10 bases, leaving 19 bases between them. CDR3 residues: CASSLQGARGEQFF. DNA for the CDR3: TGTGCCAGCAGTTTGCAGGGGGCGCGGGGGGAGCAGTTCTTC.

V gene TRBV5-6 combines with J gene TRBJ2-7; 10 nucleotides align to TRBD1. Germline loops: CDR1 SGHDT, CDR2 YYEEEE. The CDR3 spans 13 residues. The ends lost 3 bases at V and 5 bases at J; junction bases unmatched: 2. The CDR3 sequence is CASSSTGGNEQYF. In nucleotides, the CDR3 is TGTGCCAGCAGCTCGACAGGGGGCAACGAGCAGTACTTC. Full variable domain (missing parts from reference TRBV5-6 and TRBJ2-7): DAGVTQSPTHLIKTRGQQVTLRCSPKSGHDTVSWYQQALGQGPQFIFQYYEEEERQRGNFPDRFSGHQFPNYSSELNVNALLLGDSALYLCASSSTGGNEQYFGPGTRLTVT.

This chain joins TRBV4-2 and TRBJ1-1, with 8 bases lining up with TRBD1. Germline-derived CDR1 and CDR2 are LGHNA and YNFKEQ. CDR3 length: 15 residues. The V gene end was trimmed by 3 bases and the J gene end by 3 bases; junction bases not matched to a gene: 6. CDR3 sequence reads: CASSQQGAMDTEAFF. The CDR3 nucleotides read TGTGCCAGCAGCCAGCAGGGGGCAATGGACACTGAAGCTTTCTTT.

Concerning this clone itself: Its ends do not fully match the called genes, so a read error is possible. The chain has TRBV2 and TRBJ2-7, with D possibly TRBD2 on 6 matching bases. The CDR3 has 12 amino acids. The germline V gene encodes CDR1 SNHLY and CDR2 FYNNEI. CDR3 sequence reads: CASRAGTSPGDF. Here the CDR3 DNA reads TGTGCCAGCAGGGCCGGGACTTCTCCTGGGGACTTC.

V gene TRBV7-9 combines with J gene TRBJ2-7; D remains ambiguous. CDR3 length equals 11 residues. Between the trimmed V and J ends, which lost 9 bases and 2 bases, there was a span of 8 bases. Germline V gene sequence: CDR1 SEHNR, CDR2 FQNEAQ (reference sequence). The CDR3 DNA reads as TGTGCCAGTAGCCGGGCCTACGAGCAGTACTTC. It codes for CASSRAYEQYF.

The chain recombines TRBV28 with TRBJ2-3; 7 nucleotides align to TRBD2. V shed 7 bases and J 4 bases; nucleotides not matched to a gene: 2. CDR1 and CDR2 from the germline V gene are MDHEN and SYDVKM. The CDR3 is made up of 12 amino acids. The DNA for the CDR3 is TGTGCCAGCATCGGACTAGCAGATACGCAGTATTTT. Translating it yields CASIGLADTQYF.

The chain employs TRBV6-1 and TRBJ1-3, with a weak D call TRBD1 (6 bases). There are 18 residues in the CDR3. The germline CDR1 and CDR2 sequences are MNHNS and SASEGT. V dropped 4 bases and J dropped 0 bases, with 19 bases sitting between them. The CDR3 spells CASSAGLSGAHSGNTIYF. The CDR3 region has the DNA TGTGCCAGCAGTGCCGGCCTTTCAGGGGCTCACTCTGGAAACACCATATATTTT.

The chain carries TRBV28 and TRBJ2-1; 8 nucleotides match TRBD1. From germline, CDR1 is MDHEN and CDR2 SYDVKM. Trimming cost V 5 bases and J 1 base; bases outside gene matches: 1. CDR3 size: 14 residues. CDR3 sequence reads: CASSRTGSYNEQFF. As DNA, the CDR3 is TGTGCCAGCAGTCGGACAGGGTCCTACAATGAGCAGTTCTTC.

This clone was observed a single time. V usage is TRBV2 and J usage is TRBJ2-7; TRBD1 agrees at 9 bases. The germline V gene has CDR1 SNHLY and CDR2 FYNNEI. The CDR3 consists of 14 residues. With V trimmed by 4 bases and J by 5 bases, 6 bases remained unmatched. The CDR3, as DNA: TGTGCCAGCAGTGTGGACAGGGGTCCCCACGAGCAGTACTTC. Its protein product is CASSVDRGPHEQYF.

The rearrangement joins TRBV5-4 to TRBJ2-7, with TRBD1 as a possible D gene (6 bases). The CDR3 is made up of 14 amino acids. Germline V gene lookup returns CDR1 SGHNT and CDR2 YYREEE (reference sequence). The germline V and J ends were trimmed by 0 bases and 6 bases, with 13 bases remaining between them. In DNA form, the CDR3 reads TGTGCCAGCAGCTTGGGGGGGCGCGAGTCCGAGCAGTACTTC. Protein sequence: CASSLGGRESEQYF.

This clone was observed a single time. The CDR3, as DNA: TGTGCCAGCAGCGTAGAAAGCGGGGTTTCTGGAAACACCATATATTTT. This gives the protein CASSVESGVSGNTIYF. The chain links TRBV9 to TRBJ1-3; no reliable D call. This CDR3 region has 16 residues. V lost 0 bases to trimming and J lost 1 base, with 11 bases between them. The germline CDR1 and CDR2 sequences are SGDLS and YYNGEE.

CDR3: CASSLGDIPTDTQYF. In nucleotides, the CDR3 is TGCGCCAGCAGCTTGGGGGACATCCCGACAGATACGCAGTATTTT. The rearrangement uses TRBV5-1 and TRBJ2-3, with a weak D call TRBD1 (6 bases). Germline-derived CDR1 and CDR2 are SGHRS and YFSETQ. The ends were cut back, 0 bases at V and 3 bases at J, with 11 bases in the middle. The CDR3 has 15 amino acids.

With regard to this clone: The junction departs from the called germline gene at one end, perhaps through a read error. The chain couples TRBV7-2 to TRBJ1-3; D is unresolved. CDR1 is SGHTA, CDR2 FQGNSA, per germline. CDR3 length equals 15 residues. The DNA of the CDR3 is TGTGCCAGCAGTTTAGACGGCCTGGGAGGTAACACCATATATTTT. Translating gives CASSLDGLGGNTIYF.

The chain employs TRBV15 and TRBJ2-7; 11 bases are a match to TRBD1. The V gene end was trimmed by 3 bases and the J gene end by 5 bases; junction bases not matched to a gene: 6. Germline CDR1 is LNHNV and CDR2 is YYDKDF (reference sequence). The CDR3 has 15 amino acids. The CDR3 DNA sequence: TGTGCCACCAGCAGCGAGGACAGGGGGCTTAACGAGCAGTACTTC. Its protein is CATSSEDRGLNEQYF. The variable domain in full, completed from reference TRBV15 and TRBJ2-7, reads DAMVIQNPRYQVTQFGKPVTLSCSQTLNHNVMYWYQQKSSQAPKLLFHYYDKDFNNEADTPDNFQSRRPNTSFCFLDIRSPGLGDTAMYLCATSSEDRGLNEQYFGPGTRLTVT.

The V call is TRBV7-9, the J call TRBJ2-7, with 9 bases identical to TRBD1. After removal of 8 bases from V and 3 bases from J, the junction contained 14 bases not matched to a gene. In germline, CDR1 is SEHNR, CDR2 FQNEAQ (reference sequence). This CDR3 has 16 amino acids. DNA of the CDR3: TGTGCCAGCGGATTCAGTCAGGGACAGGGATTCTACGAGCAGTACTTC. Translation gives CASGFSQGQGFYEQYF.

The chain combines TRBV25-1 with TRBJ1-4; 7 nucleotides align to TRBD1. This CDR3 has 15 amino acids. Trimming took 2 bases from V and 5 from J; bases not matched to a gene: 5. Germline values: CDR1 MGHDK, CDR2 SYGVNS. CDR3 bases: TGTGCCAGCAGTGAACCGGGACAGATGAATGAAAAACTGTTTTTT. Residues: CASSEPGQMNEKLFF.

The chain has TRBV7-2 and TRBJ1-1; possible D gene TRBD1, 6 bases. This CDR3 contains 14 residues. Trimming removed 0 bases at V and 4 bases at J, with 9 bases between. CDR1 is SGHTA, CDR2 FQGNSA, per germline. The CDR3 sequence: CASSLAVGGTEAFF. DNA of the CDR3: TGTGCCAGCAGCTTAGCAGTAGGGGGCACTGAAGCTTTCTTT.

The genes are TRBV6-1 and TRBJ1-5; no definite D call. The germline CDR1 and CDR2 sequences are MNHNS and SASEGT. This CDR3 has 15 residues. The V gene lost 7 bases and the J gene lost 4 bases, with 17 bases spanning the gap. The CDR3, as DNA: TGTGCCAGCAAAAGCGACCCGGTGAGGAATCAGCCCCAGCATTTT. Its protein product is CASKSDPVRNQPQHF.

The CDR3 DNA is TGTGCCAGCAGCCCCGGGACAGGGAAACAGGGTACGCAGTATTTT. Amino acids: CASSPGTGKQGTQYF. The rearrangement joins TRBV11-3 to TRBJ2-3, with 9 positions matching TRBD1. J was trimmed by 8 bases and V by 5 bases; bases with no gene match: 11. This CDR3 is 15 amino acids long. Germline CDR1 is SGHNT and CDR2 is YENEEA.

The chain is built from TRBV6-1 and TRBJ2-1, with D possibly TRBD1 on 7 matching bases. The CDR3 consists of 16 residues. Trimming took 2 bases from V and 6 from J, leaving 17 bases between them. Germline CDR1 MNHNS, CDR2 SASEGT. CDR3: CASSEMGGQWVNEQFF. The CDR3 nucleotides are TGTGCCAGCAGTGAAATGGGGGGACAGTGGGTCAATGAGCAGTTCTTC.

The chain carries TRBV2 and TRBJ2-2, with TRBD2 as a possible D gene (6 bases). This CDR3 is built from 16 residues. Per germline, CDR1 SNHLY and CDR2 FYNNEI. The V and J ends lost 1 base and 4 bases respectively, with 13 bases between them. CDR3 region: CASSEVVVGGTGELFF. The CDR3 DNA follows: TGTGCCAGCAGTGAAGTAGTAGTGGGGGGCACCGGGGAGCTGTTTTTT. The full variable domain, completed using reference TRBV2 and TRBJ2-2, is EPEVTQTPSHQVTQMGQEVILRCVPISNHLYFYWYRQILGQKVEFLVSFYNNEISEKSEIFDDQFSVERPDGSNFTLKIRSTKLEDSAMYFCASSEVVVGGTGELFFGEGSRLTVL.